The 14 T cell receptor beta chains given below trace back to one sample, sequenced in a study of technical replicates of blood from a handful of donors. Using immunoSEQ multiplex PCR, the repertoire was profiled, and TCRdb retains in-frame clones only, with some absent. The sample includes 60,000 to 90,000 clones, around 97% seen only once; the top ten take approximately 0.2%. Sequencing was done on a sample of T cells isolated from PBMCs. The source of these receptors is a human donor in good health.

The chain is built from TRBV28 and TRBJ2-2; 10 nucleotides line up with TRBD2. CDR1 is MDHEN and CDR2 is SYDVKM in the germline V gene. This CDR3 has 15 residues. V lost 2 bases and J lost 9; bases outside the gene matches: 6. The CDR3 nucleotides read TGTGCCAGCAGTTTAACGGCTAGCGGGAGTAGGGAGCTGTTTTTT. Its protein is CASSLTASGSRELFF. Looking up the rest from reference TRBV28 and TRBJ2-2 gives the full variable domain: DVKVTQSSRYLVKRTGEKVFLECVQDMDHENMFWYRQDPGLGLRLIYFSYDVKMKEKGDIPEGYSVSREKKERFSLILESASTNQTSMYLCASSLTASGSRELFFGEGSRLTVL.

The chain is built from TRBV30 and TRBJ1-5; 12 nucleotides match TRBD1. The germline V gene encodes CDR1 GTSNPN and CDR2 SVGIG (reference sequence). The CDR3 is 16 residues long. The ends lost 5 bases at V and 2 bases at J; junction bases unmatched: 7. The CDR3 DNA sequence: TGTGCCTGGTCCGGGACAGGGGGCAAGGGCAATCAGCCCCAGCATTTT. Translating it yields CAWSGTGGKGNQPQHF. The full variable domain, in which reference TRBV30 and TRBJ1-5 provide the parts outside the CDR3, is SQTIHQWPATLVQPVGSPLSLECTVEGTSNPNLYWYRQAAGRGLQLLFYSVGIGQISSEVPQNLSASRPQDRQFILSSKKLLLSDSGFYLCAWSGTGGKGNQPQHFGDGTRLSIL.

This clone is a singleton in its sample. The chain uses TRBV27 and TRBJ1-5; 8 nucleotides align to TRBD1. The germline gives CDR1 MNHEY, CDR2 SMNVEV (reference sequence). The V segment lost 4 bases and the J segment 2 bases; nucleotides outside the gene matches: 4. The CDR3 covers 15 residues. The CDR3 reads CASSSVQGGNQPQHF. CDR3 coding DNA: TGTGCCAGCAGTTCCGTACAGGGGGGCAATCAGCCCCAGCATTTT.

This rearrangement joins TRBV4-1 to TRBJ1-3; no clear D gene. Between the trimmed V and J ends, which lost 1 base and 0 bases, there was a span of 10 bases. Germline CDR1 MGHRA, CDR2 YSYEKL. The CDR3 runs 16 residues. The DNA of the CDR3 is TGCGCCAGCAGCCAAGTAGCCCGGAGCTCTGGAAACACCATATATTTT. Translated, it gives CASSQVARSSGNTIYF.

Here the CDR3 reads CASSYGGVYSTDTQYF. In DNA, the CDR3 is TGTGCCAGCAGTTACGGGGGCGTATATAGCACAGATACGCAGTATTTT. V is TRBV6-5 and J is TRBJ2-3; maybe TRBD1 (6 bases). Trimming removed 2 bases from V and 0 bases from J, with 12 bases in between. The germline CDR1 and CDR2 sequences are MNHEY and SVGAGI. The CDR3 extends over 16 amino acids.

This chain joins TRBV29-1 and TRBJ1-1; D gene uncertain. The V and J ends lost 5 bases and 4 bases respectively, with 20 bases between them. This CDR3 region has 15 residues. Germline V gene data show CDR1 as SQVTM and CDR2 as ANQGSEA. CDR3 loop: CSVSAGWGMSTEAFF. Here the CDR3 DNA reads TGCAGCGTTTCGGCGGGTTGGGGAATGAGCACTGAAGCTTTCTTT. Complete variable domain (other parts from reference TRBV29-1 and TRBJ1-1): SAVISQKPSRDICQRGTSLTIQCQVDSQVTMMFWYRQQPGQSLTLIATANQGSEATYESGFVIDKFPISRPNLTFSTLTVSNMSPEDSSIYLCSVSAGWGMSTEAFFGQGTRLTVV.

The CDR3 region is CASSVRVGTNQETQYF. For the CDR3, the DNA is TGTGCCAGCAGCGTACGCGTCGGGACAAACCAAGAGACCCAGTACTTC. The chain recombines TRBV7-8 with TRBJ2-5; tentatively, D is TRBD1 (6 bases). Germline CDR1 SGHVS, CDR2 FQNEAQ. Trimming pared 5 bases from V and 0 bases from J, leaving 16 bases between. This CDR3 region has 16 residues. The whole variable domain, filled in from reference TRBV7-8 and TRBJ2-5, reads GAGVSQSPRYKVAKRGQDVALRCDPISGHVSLFWYQQALGQGPEFLTYFQNEAQLDKSGLPSDRFFAERPEGSVSTLKIQRTQQEDSAVYLCASSVRVGTNQETQYFGPGTRLLVL.

The gene calls are TRBV4-1 and TRBJ2-1; 8 bases map to TRBD2. J was trimmed by 6 bases and V by 0 bases; bases with no gene match: 7. This CDR3 has 16 residues. The germline V gene has CDR1 MGHRA and CDR2 YSYEKL. The CDR3 protein is CASSQEMAGGLNEQFF. In nucleotides, the CDR3 is TGCGCCAGCAGCCAAGAGATGGCGGGGGGCCTCAATGAGCAGTTCTTC.

V usage is TRBV13 and J usage is TRBJ1-2; 10 nucleotides agree with TRBD1. Losses at the gene ends were 5 bases for V and 4 bases for J; bases not matched to a gene: 13. The germline V gene has CDR1 PRHDT and CDR2 FYEKMQ (reference sequence). The CDR3 is made up of 17 amino acids. CDR3: CASSLPGQGNVGYGYTF. CDR3 nucleotides: TGTGCCAGCAGCCTACCGGGACAGGGGAATGTTGGCTATGGCTACACCTTC.

The chain has TRBV9 and TRBJ2-1, with TRBD1 matching over 11 bases. This CDR3 comprises 16 residues. J lost 6 bases, V lost 3 bases, and 8 bases had no gene match. Germline-derived CDR1 and CDR2 are SGDLS and YYNGEE. This chain's CDR3 is CASSGDRDRGFNEQFF. The CDR3 DNA is TGTGCCAGCAGCGGGGACCGGGACAGGGGGTTCAATGAGCAGTTCTTC.

The chain links TRBV2 to TRBJ2-7; weak D call: TRBD2 (5 bases). CDR3 length equals 15 residues. Germline CDR1 is SNHLY and CDR2 is FYNNEI. Trimming left V 6 bases short and J 2 bases short, with 17 bases between. The CDR3 bases are TGTGCCAGCAGGACCTTGGCGAGCGGACCCTACGAGCAGTACTTC. This encodes CASRTLASGPYEQYF.

The chain joins TRBV19 to TRBJ1-1, with 7 nucleotides matching TRBD1. The V gene's germline CDR1 is LNHDA and CDR2 SQIVND (reference sequence). The trim removed 4 bases at V and 9 bases at J, leaving 8 bases unmatched. CDR3 length: 13 residues. The CDR3 DNA sequence: TGTGCCAGTAGTACCGAGACAGGGACCAAAGCTTTCTTT. It specifies CASSTETGTKAFF. Complete variable domain (other parts from reference TRBV19 and TRBJ1-1): DGGITQSPKYLFRKEGQNVTLSCEQNLNHDAMYWYRQDPGQGLRLIYYSQIVNDFQKGDIAEGYSVSREKKESFPLTVTSAQKNPTAFYLCASSTETGTKAFFGQGTRLTVV.

The rearrangement links TRBV30 to TRBJ2-7; 8 bases map to TRBD2. In germline, CDR1 is GTSNPN, CDR2 SVGIG (reference sequence). V lost 1 base and J lost 1; bases outside the gene matches: 3. CDR3 length equals 14 residues. The CDR3 DNA sequence: TGTGCCTGGAGTGGTGGCGGGGGGTCCTACGAGCAGTACTTC. This codes for CAWSGGGGSYEQYF.

This clone was picked up one time. The chain couples TRBV28 to TRBJ2-1; 14 bases map to TRBD2. The CDR3 is made up of 21 amino acids. Losses at the gene ends were 6 bases for V and 0 bases for J; bases not matched to a gene: 16. The V gene's germline CDR1 is MDHEN and CDR2 SYDVKM. As DNA, the CDR3 is TGTGCCAGCAGCCATCTTTTGACTAGCGGGAGGGAGGCCCACTCCTACAATGAGCAGTTCTTC. This codes for CASSHLLTSGREAHSYNEQFF.